The 8 T cell receptor beta chains listed next were all sequenced from one sample in a study of blood T cell repertoires in COVID-19. Sequencing was performed with immunoSEQ multiplex PCR; in TCRdb, only in-frame clones are kept and a portion is missing. The sample lists 200,000 to 250,000 clones, around 80% occurring once. Sequences were obtained from peripheral blood. All receptors come from a man aged 25-45 years with active or convalescent COVID-19.

The CDR3 is CASSLVGSTEAFF. For the CDR3, the DNA is TGTGCCAGCAGTTTAGTGGGGAGCACTGAAGCTTTCTTT. This chain links TRBV12-3 or TRBV12-4 with TRBJ1-1; no definite D call. Trimming stripped 1 base from V and 4 bases from J, with 7 bases between. The CDR3 loop spans 13 amino acids.

This chain links TRBV12-5 with TRBJ2-3; D unresolved. The germline V and J ends were trimmed by 4 bases and 0 bases, with 8 bases remaining between them. This CDR3 has 14 amino acids. CDR1 and CDR2 from the germline V gene are LGHNT and FRNRAP. The CDR3 region has the DNA TGTGCTAGTGGTTGGTCGCGGAGCACAGATACGCAGTATTTT. Residues: CASGWSRSTDTQYF. The variable domain in full, with the rest retrieved from reference TRBV12-5 and TRBJ2-3, is DARVTQTPRHKVTEMGQEVTMRCQPILGHNTVFWYRQTMMQGLELLAYFRNRAPLDDSGMPKDRFSAEMPDATLATLKIQPSEPRDSAVYFCASGWSRSTDTQYFGPGTRLTVL.

This clone was seen at least ten times. The rearrangement links TRBV15 to TRBJ2-7; 8 bases align to TRBD2. Germline CDR1 and CDR2: LNHNV and YYDKDF (reference sequence). The junction had 6 bases not matched to a gene; V was cut back by 4 bases and J by 1 base. The CDR3 loop spans 15 amino acids. This CDR3 is CATSKQAGESYEQYF. For the CDR3, the DNA is TGTGCCACCAGCAAGCAAGCGGGGGAATCCTACGAGCAGTACTTC.

The chain employs TRBV28 and TRBJ2-6; 10 nucleotides match TRBD1. The CDR3 loop spans 18 amino acids. The V and J ends lost 4 bases and 4 bases, in that order; junction bases with no gene match: 10. The germline gives CDR1 MDHEN, CDR2 SYDVKM. CDR3 bases: TGTGCCAGCAGTTCTTGGACAGGGGGTCTCCTGGGGGCCAACGTCCTGACTTTC. Translated: CASSSWTGGLLGANVLTF.

The chain recombines TRBV10-3 with TRBJ1-1, with 9 bases fitting TRBD1. V trimming: 6 bases; J trimming: 7 bases; junction bases outside the gene matches: 9. Germline V lookup: CDR1 ENHRY, CDR2 SYGVKD. CDR3 length: 14 amino acids. CDR3 sequence reads: CAIRSVTGGSEAFF. CDR3 coding DNA: TGTGCCATCAGGTCCGTGACAGGGGGGAGTGAAGCTTTCTTT.

The chain links TRBV25-1 to TRBJ2-1; 7 nucleotides agree with TRBD2. The germline V gene has CDR1 MGHDK and CDR2 SYGVNS. The V gene end was trimmed by 2 bases and the J gene end by 4 bases; junction bases not matched to a gene: 11. CDR3 length: 17 residues. The DNA of the CDR3 is TGTGCCAGCAGTGAAGGGGGGTCCGGGACTACTTACAATGAGCAGTTCTTC. It specifies CASSEGGSGTTYNEQFF.

V usage is TRBV2 and J usage is TRBJ1-5; D unclear. Germline values: CDR1 SNHLY, CDR2 FYNNEI. Trimming left V 5 bases short and J 9 bases short, with 8 bases between. The CDR3 is made up of 11 amino acids. DNA of the CDR3: TGTGCCAGCAGTCGAGAGGGGCCCCAGCATTTT. Protein sequence: CASSREGPQHF.

V is TRBV29-1 and J is TRBJ1-2; TRBD1 is a possible D gene (6 bases). The V gene's germline CDR1 is SQVTM and CDR2 ANQGSEA. With 0 bases removed from V and 7 bases from J, the gap between germline ends came to 9 bases. This CDR3 is built from 12 residues. CDR3 sequence (DNA): TGCAGCGTTGAAGAACAGGGTCCTGGCTACACCTTC. This encodes CSVEEQGPGYTF.